This T cell receptor beta chain was captured in a study of response to subunit inactivated influenza vaccine. In TCRdb, the RT-PCR reads were re-called with MiXCR into one record per CDR3 protein. The table lists around 760,000 distinct CDR3 sequences, more than 11% of them singletons. The CDR3 is 13 residues long. Trimming cost V 6 bases and J 7 bases, with 12 bases left between them. CDR1 is WNHNN, CDR2 SYGVQD, per germline (reference sequence). This chain connects TRBV10-1 to TRBJ2-2; possibly TRBD1 for D (5 bases). This sequence originates from a man in his forties or fifties who received an inactivated influenza vaccine. The specimen comprised PBMCs from blood, sampled 14 days before vaccination. CDR3 sequence: CASRQGVVGELFF. The CDR3 DNA is TGCGCCAGCAGACAAGGGGTAGTCGGGGAGCTGTTTTTT.